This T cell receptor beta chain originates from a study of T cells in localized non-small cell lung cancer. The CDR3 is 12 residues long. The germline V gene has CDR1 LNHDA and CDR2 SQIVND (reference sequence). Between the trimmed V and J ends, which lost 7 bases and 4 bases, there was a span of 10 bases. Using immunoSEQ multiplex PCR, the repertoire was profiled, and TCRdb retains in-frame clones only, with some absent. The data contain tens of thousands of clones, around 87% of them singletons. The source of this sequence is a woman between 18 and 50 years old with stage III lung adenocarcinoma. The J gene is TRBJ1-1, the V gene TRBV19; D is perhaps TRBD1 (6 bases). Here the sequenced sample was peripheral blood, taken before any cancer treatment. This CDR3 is CASKSGVTEAFF. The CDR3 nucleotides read TGTGCCAGTAAATCAGGGGTCACTGAAGCTTTCTTT.